These 31 T cell receptor beta chains originate from one sample sequenced in a study of T-cell reconstitution after alpha-beta-depleted transplantation in children. Unique molecular identifiers were incorporated during preparation of the TCRbeta library. A single record per CDR3 protein comes from TCRdb applying MiXCR to the PCR reads. The table shows approximately 640,000 distinct CDR3 sequences, with 15% to 20% occurring only once. The sequenced sample was PBMCs from the stem cell graft donor, obtained from the stem cell graft. The receptors were sampled from a human donor who donated a stem cell graft to a child with acute myeloid leukemia.

This clonotype was recorded at least ten times. The chain uses TRBV7-9 and TRBJ1-6; D is perhaps TRBD1 (6 bases). Germline V gives CDR1 SEHNR, CDR2 FQNEAQ (reference sequence). The CDR3 runs to 17 residues. Trimming left V 2 bases short and J 9 bases short, with 20 bases between. CDR3 loop: CASSLLRWDKLGSPLHF. CDR3 in DNA: TGTGCCAGCAGCTTACTTCGATGGGACAAGCTGGGTTCACCCCTCCACTTT.

This clonotype was observed a handful of times. The genes are TRBV5-1 and TRBJ2-4; TRBD1 or TRBD2 may be the D gene (5 bases each). Trimming pared 0 bases from V and 8 bases from J, leaving 15 bases between. The CDR3 consists of 15 residues. Germline CDR1 SGHRS, CDR2 YFSETQ. CDR3 coding DNA: TGCGCCAGCAGCTTGGGGAACAGGAGGACCGACATTCAGTACTTC. It codes for CASSLGNRRTDIQYF.

V usage is TRBV30 and J usage is TRBJ2-5; TRBD2 aligns across 8 bases. Trimming at V came to 0 bases and at J to 4 bases, leaving 1 base not matched to a gene. CDR3 size: 13 residues. The germline CDR1 and CDR2 sequences are GTSNPN and SVGIG (reference sequence). The CDR3 loop reads CAWSVAGVETQYF. The CDR3 DNA reads TGTGCCTGGAGTGTAGCGGGGGTAGAGACCCAGTACTTC.

A few counts support this clonotype. CDR3 protein: CAWNRDASYEQYF. Here the CDR3 DNA reads TGTGCCTGGAACCGGGACGCCTCCTACGAGCAGTACTTC. J is TRBJ2-7 and V is TRBV7-9; tentatively, D is TRBD1 or TRBD2 (5 bases each). Deletions cut 11 bases from V and 0 bases from J, with 14 bases between. Per the germline V gene, CDR1 is SEHNR and CDR2 is FQNEAQ (reference sequence). This CDR3 spans 13 amino acids.

This clonotype was recorded at least ten times. V and J are TRBV29-1 and TRBJ1-5; D may be TRBD1 (6 bases). Between the trimmed V and J ends, which lost 5 bases and 0 bases, there was a span of 14 bases. CDR3 length: 15 residues. The V gene's germline CDR1 is SQVTM and CDR2 ANQGSEA. The CDR3 DNA is TGCAGCGTTCTTACGGGACACAATAGCAATCAGCCCCAGCATTTT. Translating it yields CSVLTGHNSNQPQHF. The full variable domain, completed using reference TRBV29-1 and TRBJ1-5, is SAVISQKPSRDICQRGTSLTIQCQVDSQVTMMFWYRQQPGQSLTLIATANQGSEATYESGFVIDKFPISRPNLTFSTLTVSNMSPEDSSIYLCSVLTGHNSNQPQHFGDGTRLSIL.

The chain employs TRBV30 and TRBJ1-5; D might be TRBD1 (5 bases). This CDR3 contains 17 residues. Germline V gene sequence: CDR1 GTSNPN, CDR2 SVGIG (reference sequence). Trimming removed 0 bases from V and 2 bases from J, with 17 bases in between. The CDR3 region is CAWSVPVRDRRNQPQHF. CDR3 DNA sequence: TGTGCCTGGAGTGTCCCGGTACGGGACCGTCGCAATCAGCCCCAGCATTTT.

The chain combines TRBV28 with TRBJ2-5; 8 bases agree with TRBD1. The trim removed 0 bases at V and 5 bases at J, leaving 5 bases unmatched. The CDR3 runs to 15 residues. Germline assignment: CDR1 MDHEN and CDR2 SYDVKM. In nucleotides, the CDR3 is TGTGCCAGCAGTTTATGGACCAGGGGGCGCGAGACCCAGTACTTC. Translation gives CASSLWTRGRETQYF.

This clonotype was detected many times. This rearrangement joins TRBV24-1 to TRBJ2-1, with 8 nucleotides matching TRBD1. CDR1 is KGHDR and CDR2 is SFDVKD in the germline V gene. The CDR3 has 16 residues. Unmatched junction bases numbered 7, after V lost 3 bases and J lost 4 bases. This CDR3 reads CATSDDGTGPYNEQFF. The CDR3 DNA reads as TGTGCCACCAGTGATGATGGGACAGGACCGTACAATGAGCAGTTCTTC.

J is TRBJ1-1 and V is TRBV28, with TRBD1 matching over 9 bases. Unmatched junction bases numbered 8, after V lost 10 bases and J lost 2 bases. This CDR3 region has 14 residues. Germline V gene lookup returns CDR1 MDHEN and CDR2 SYDVKM. The CDR3 region has the DNA TGTGCCATCTCCTTGGGACAGGGAAACACTGAAGCTTTCTTT. Translation: CAISLGQGNTEAFF.

This clonotype was picked up a small number of times. V and J are TRBV7-2 and TRBJ1-4; TRBD1 matches at 9 bases. The CDR3 spans 16 residues. The ends lost 0 bases at V and 6 bases at J; junction bases unmatched: 5. From germline, CDR1 is SGHTA and CDR2 FQGNSA. The CDR3, as DNA: TGTGCCAGCAGCTTAGCCAGCGGGACAGGGTATGAAAAACTGTTTTTT. It yields the protein CASSLASGTGYEKLFF.

The V and J genes are TRBV12-3 or TRBV12-4 and TRBJ1-6, with 7 nucleotides matching TRBD1. The CDR3 runs 14 residues. V gave up 6 bases and J gave up 9 bases; unmatched junction bases: 8. CDR3 in amino acids: CASRVRDSSSPLHF. In nucleotides, the CDR3 is TGTGCCAGCAGGGTCCGGGACAGTTCTTCACCCCTCCACTTT.

The rearrangement uses TRBV5-6 and TRBJ2-3; 7 nucleotides line up with TRBD1. The CDR3 length is 15 residues. Germline V lookup: CDR1 SGHDT, CDR2 YYEEEE. J gave up 0 bases and V 6 bases, and 7 bases lay outside the gene matches. The CDR3 bases are TGTGCCAGCACCCTGCAGGGGGTGAGCACAGATACGCAGTATTTT. Encoded protein: CASTLQGVSTDTQYF.

This chain links TRBV20-1 with TRBJ2-3; D perhaps matches TRBD1 (5 bases). This CDR3 comprises 14 residues. V lost 6 bases and J lost 4, with 17 bases in between. The germline gives CDR1 DFQATT, CDR2 SNEGSKA (reference sequence). The DNA for the CDR3 is TGCAGTGCCAACCCAGGGAAGGCGCCAGATACGCAGTATTTT. The encoded protein is CSANPGKAPDTQYF.

V usage is TRBV5-4 and J usage is TRBJ2-7; D unclear. Germline V gives CDR1 SGHNT, CDR2 YYREEE (reference sequence). The V end lost 2 bases, the J end lost 2 bases, and 11 bases lay between the germline ends. The CDR3 consists of 14 residues. The CDR3 spells CASSFGLLAYEQYF. DNA for the CDR3: TGTGCCAGCAGCTTTGGGCTCCTCGCCTACGAGCAGTACTTC. Complete variable domain (other parts from reference TRBV5-4 and TRBJ2-7): ETGVTQSPTHLIKTRGQQVTLRCSSQSGHNTVSWYQQALGQGPQFIFQYYREEENGRGNFPPRFSGLQFPNYSSELNVNALELDDSALYLCASSFGLLAYEQYFGPGTRLTVT.

This clonotype occurred a few times. The chain employs TRBV4-2 and TRBJ2-1, with D hard to call. In germline, CDR1 is LGHNA, CDR2 YNFKEQ. Trimming took off 10 bases at V and 5 bases at J, with 15 bases between the two ends. The CDR3 has 13 amino acids. The DNA for the CDR3 is TGTGCCACCTCTCCGGGTCCAAACAATGAGCAGTTCTTC. This encodes CATSPGPNNEQFF.

The gene calls are TRBV27 and TRBJ1-5; perhaps TRBD1 as D (5 bases). This CDR3 contains 16 residues. The V end was cut by 5 bases, the J end by 0 bases, with 14 bases between. The germline V gene has CDR1 MNHEY and CDR2 SMNVEV (reference sequence). CDR3 loop: CASSPRGKHSNQPQHF. In DNA form, the CDR3 reads TGTGCCAGCAGTCCCCGGGGGAAGCATAGCAATCAGCCCCAGCATTTT.

This clonotype has ten or more counts. The genes are TRBV12-3 or TRBV12-4 and TRBJ1-1; D not resolved. Trimming took 6 bases from V and 0 from J, leaving 14 bases between them. The CDR3 sequence is 15 residues long. Here the CDR3 reads CASRSLESMNTEAFF. CDR3 bases: TGTGCCAGCAGATCCCTTGAGAGCATGAACACTGAAGCTTTCTTT.

The DNA of the CDR3 is TGCGCCAGCAGCTTGGGCGGGCACGCGACCACCGGGGAGCTGTTTTTT. Translated, it gives CASSLGGHATTGELFF. The gene calls are TRBV5-1 and TRBJ2-2; tentatively, D is TRBD2 (5 bases). V lost 0 bases and J lost 4, with 13 bases in between. In germline, CDR1 is SGHRS, CDR2 YFSETQ. CDR3 size: 16 residues.

The chain recombines TRBV7-9 with TRBJ2-3; D is uncertain. Looked up from germline, CDR1 is SEHNR and CDR2 is FQNEAQ (reference sequence). Trimming took off 5 bases at V and 4 bases at J, with 13 bases between the two ends. The CDR3 has 14 amino acids. The CDR3 reads CASSQRAFADTQYF. CDR3 DNA sequence: TGTGCCAGCAGCCAACGAGCCTTCGCAGATACGCAGTATTTT.

The J gene is TRBJ1-5, the V gene TRBV7-8; no definite D call. Between the trimmed V and J ends, which lost 1 base and 4 bases, there was a span of 11 bases. The CDR3 is 15 amino acids. Germline CDR1 reads SGHVS; CDR2 reads FQNEAQ. CDR3 region: CASSLGTLENQPQHF. The CDR3, as DNA: TGTGCCAGCAGCTTAGGGACCCTGGAGAATCAGCCCCAGCATTTT.

The chain employs TRBV6-4 and TRBJ2-1, with a weak D call TRBD2 (5 bases). The length of the CDR3 is 15 residues. Germline lookup yields CDR1 MRHNA and CDR2 SNTAGT. The germline V and J ends were trimmed by 4 bases and 2 bases, with 12 bases remaining between them. In nucleotides, the CDR3 is TGTGCCAGCAGTGGTAGCGCAGCCGCCTACAATGAGCAGTTCTTC. Its translation: CASSGSAAAYNEQFF.

About this clonotype itself: A junction boundary mismatches the germline segment, possibly from a read error. This rearrangement joins TRBV6-2 or TRBV6-3 to TRBJ2-1; 10 bases align to TRBD1. The CDR3 is 16 amino acids. Germline CDR1 reads MNHEY; CDR2 reads SVGEGT. The CDR3 DNA reads as TGTGCCAGCAGTTACGGGACAGGGGCCACGTGGAATGAGCAGATCTTC. It is translated as CASSYGTGATWNEQIF.

This clonotype was observed many times. The V and J genes are TRBV5-1 and TRBJ2-2; 9 bases map to TRBD1. Losses at the gene ends were 5 bases for V and 4 bases for J; bases not matched to a gene: 9. This CDR3 comprises 16 residues. CDR1 is SGHRS, CDR2 YFSETQ, per germline. The CDR3 DNA sequence: TGCGCCAGCAGGAATCCGGGACAGGGAGGCACCGGGGAGCTGTTTTTT. This codes for CASRNPGQGGTGELFF.

This clonotype appeared many times. V gene TRBV20-1 combines with J gene TRBJ2-5; D is tentatively TRBD1 or TRBD2 (5 bases each). The germline CDR1 and CDR2 sequences are DFQATT and SNEGSKA (reference sequence). This CDR3 comprises 15 residues. The V and J ends lost 4 bases and 6 bases respectively, with 21 bases between them. CDR3 loop: CSANAGAGLFQTQYF. The CDR3 region has the DNA TGCAGTGCTAATGCCGGGGCAGGGCTTTTCCAGACCCAGTACTTC.

This chain joins TRBV5-1 and TRBJ1-1; 7 nucleotides align to TRBD1. Losses at the gene ends were 0 bases for V and 8 bases for J; bases not matched to a gene: 4. The length of the CDR3 is 13 residues. Per germline, CDR1 SGHRS and CDR2 YFSETQ. This CDR3 reads CASSLGDSSEAFF. CDR3 coding DNA: TGCGCCAGCAGCTTGGGGGACAGCTCCGAAGCTTTCTTT.

This clonotype was seen at least ten times. CDR3 protein: CSGGLAGGYGTDTQYF. The CDR3 coding sequence is TGCAGCGGTGGACTAGCGGGGGGCTACGGCACAGATACGCAGTATTTT. The V call is TRBV20-1, the J call TRBJ2-3, with 14 bases that match TRBD2. This CDR3 contains 16 residues. The germline CDR1 and CDR2 sequences are DFQATT and SNEGSKA (reference sequence).

The table lists this clonotype with a few counts. The V and J genes are TRBV5-1 and TRBJ1-6; D possibly corresponds to TRBD1 (5 bases). The CDR3 has 13 residues. From germline, CDR1 is SGHRS and CDR2 YFSETQ. With 7 bases removed from V and 7 bases from J, the gap between germline ends came to 12 bases. The CDR3 region is CASWEEGNSPLHF. The CDR3 DNA sequence: TGCGCCAGCTGGGAGGAGGGGAATTCACCCCTCCACTTT.

This clonotype was detected many times. J is TRBJ2-5 and V is TRBV29-1, with 7 bases fitting TRBD1. The CDR3 has 13 amino acids. The junction had 7 bases not matched to a gene; V was cut back by 6 bases and J by 3 bases. Germline V lookup: CDR1 SQVTM, CDR2 ANQGSEA. CDR3 residues: CSVDRVREETQYF. The CDR3 bases are TGCAGCGTCGACAGGGTGAGGGAAGAGACCCAGTACTTC.

This chain joins TRBV24-1 and TRBJ2-7; tentatively, D is TRBD1 (5 bases). From germline, CDR1 is KGHDR and CDR2 SFDVKD. With 2 bases removed from V and 2 bases from J, the gap between germline ends came to 18 bases. This CDR3 has 17 amino acids. The CDR3 DNA is TGTGCCACCAGTGATTCCCATTCAGGGAACGGTCCCTACGAGCAGTACGTC. As protein: CATSDSHSGNGPYEQYV.

For this clonotype: This could be a read error, since a much larger clone is one nucleotide away. The V call is TRBV20-1, the J call TRBJ2-1; D is unresolved. The V gene's germline CDR1 is DFQATT and CDR2 SNEGSKA (reference sequence). The length of the CDR3 is 14 residues. CDR3 DNA: TGCAGTGCTATTCGGAAGTGGAACTACGATGAGCAGTTCTTC. Encoded protein: CSAIRKWNYDEQFF.

The chain uses TRBV4-1 and TRBJ1-5, with D tentatively TRBD1 (5 bases). Germline-derived CDR1 and CDR2 are MGHRA and YSYEKL. This CDR3 comprises 17 residues. V was shortened by 3 bases and J by 5 bases, with 20 bases between the two germline ends. CDR3 DNA sequence: TGCGCCAGCAGCCATTCAGAGGTTTTAGGGACGCATCAGCCCCAGCATTTT. Translation: CASSHSEVLGTHQPQHF.